The next 29 T cell receptor beta chains were all read from a single sample in a study of vaccination effects on CD4 cells after COVID-19. Antigens for these TCRs are unknown. The data were produced by immunoSEQ multiplex PCR, yet TCRdb's version contains in-frame clones alone and is incomplete. This repertoire shows roughly 73,000 clones, around 72% found once; its top ten account for 5%. Before any sequencing was done, the ViraFEST assay used viral peptide pools to expand antigen-specific CD4+ T cells. The culture ran for 10 to 11 days, and then CD4+ T cells were isolated. PCR confirmed that the person was infected with SARS-CoV-2 between March and December 2020. The source was CD4+ T cells from PBMCs cultured with HIV peptides, collected before COVID-19 vaccination. Subset defined: HIV-1 Nef peptide pool negative control/reference culture. The receptors were sampled from a human donor who had a prior SARS-CoV-2 infection.

V is TRBV5-1 and J is TRBJ2-5; a possible D gene is TRBD2 (5 bases). Trimming cost V 4 bases and J 2 bases, with 12 bases left between them. This CDR3 comprises 14 residues. Looked up from germline, CDR1 is SGHRS and CDR2 is YFSETQ. CDR3 in amino acids: CASSEGSGQETQYF. For the CDR3, the DNA is TGCGCCAGCAGCGAGGGCAGCGGACAAGAGACCCAGTACTTC.

V and J are TRBV30 and TRBJ2-7, with 8 bases aligning to TRBD2. Germline V CDR1 and CDR2: GTSNPN, SVGIG (reference sequence). The CDR3 is made up of 11 amino acids. V lost 5 bases, J lost 7 bases, and 4 bases stayed unmatched. CDR3 in DNA: TGTGCCTGGGGAAGCGGGGGTGAGCAGTACTTC. This sequence encodes CAWGSGGEQYF.

The rearrangement joins TRBV5-5 to TRBJ1-6; tentative D call: TRBD1 (5 bases). V was trimmed by 4 bases and J by 9 bases, leaving 20 bases between them. The CDR3 covers 16 residues. The V gene's germline CDR1 is SGHKS and CDR2 YYEKEE (reference sequence). In DNA form, the CDR3 reads TGTGCCAGCAGCCAGCGCGGGGGGGGTATCGGTTCACCCCTCCACTTT. Translated, it gives CASSQRGGGIGSPLHF.

This clone was counted between two and nine times. The rearrangement uses TRBV5-1 and TRBJ2-2; possibly TRBD2 for D (6 bases). Germline V lookup: CDR1 SGHRS, CDR2 YFSETQ. This CDR3 spans 16 amino acids. Trimming removed 1 base at V and 1 base at J, with 11 bases between. CDR3 nucleotide sequence: TGCGCCAGCAGCTTGCAACCGGGACTGAACACCGGGGAGCTGTTTTTT. Protein: CASSLQPGLNTGELFF.

In its sample, this clone was seen a few times. The chain carries TRBV11-2 and TRBJ2-7; 7 nucleotides match TRBD1. CDR1 is SGHAT and CDR2 is FQNNGV in the germline V gene. V was clipped by 4 bases and J by 4 bases; unmatched bases: 7. The CDR3 has 14 amino acids. In nucleotides, the CDR3 is TGTGCCAGCAGCTCACCCAGGGGGTATTACGAGCAGTACTTC. It encodes CASSSPRGYYEQYF. Variable domain in full (rest from reference TRBV11-2 and TRBJ2-7): EAGVAQSPRYKIIEKRQSVAFWCNPISGHATLYWYQQILGQGPKLLIQFQNNGVVDDSQLPKDRFSAERLKGVDSTLKIQPAKLEDSAVYLCASSSPRGYYEQYFGPGTRLTVT.

This sequence joins TRBV2 and TRBJ1-1; D ambiguous. V shed 5 bases and J shed 4 bases, with 11 bases lying between them. Germline V gene sequence: CDR1 SNHLY, CDR2 FYNNEI. This CDR3 spans 13 amino acids. The CDR3: CASSSVGPTEAFF. The CDR3 DNA sequence: TGTGCCAGCAGTTCGGTAGGGCCCACTGAAGCTTTCTTT.

The rearrangement uses TRBV30 and TRBJ1-1; D is ambiguous. The CDR3 length is 13 residues. V lost 0 bases, J lost 11 bases, and 16 bases lay in between. CDR1 is GTSNPN, CDR2 SVGIG, per germline (reference sequence). CDR3 coding DNA: TGTGCCTGGAGTGTACGTCTAAGGACGCGGGCTTTCTTT. This codes for CAWSVRLRTRAFF.

The V gene is TRBV14, the J gene TRBJ2-4; the match to TRBD2 covers 7 bases. The germline V gene encodes CDR1 SGHDN and CDR2 FVKESK. The J segment lost 8 bases and the V segment lost 10 bases, leaving 14 bases of the junction unmatched. This CDR3 comprises 14 residues. CDR3 sequence reads: CATKTGGGDDIQYF. Written as DNA, the CDR3 is TGTGCCACCAAAACGGGGGGAGGGGATGACATTCAGTACTTC.

The DNA for the CDR3 is TGTGCCAGCAGCGTAGGGCGGAGGGCCACTGAAGCTTTCTTT. Translating gives CASSVGRRATEAFF. The chain recombines TRBV9 with TRBJ1-1; no firm D call. V was cut by 0 bases and J by 4 bases, with 10 bases left in between. The germline CDR1 and CDR2 sequences are SGDLS and YYNGEE. The CDR3 length is 14 residues.

V is TRBV15 and J is TRBJ1-5; D is undetermined. Germline CDR1 is LNHNV and CDR2 is YYDKDF (reference sequence). The CDR3 length is 15 residues. The V and J ends lost 1 base and 0 bases respectively, with 7 bases between them. CDR3 nucleotides: TGTGCCACCAGCAGAGGGGCAGATAGCAATCAGCCCCAGCATTTT. This sequence encodes CATSRGADSNQPQHF.

V is TRBV2 and J is TRBJ2-7, with a tentative D call TRBD1 (7 bases). Between the trimmed V and J ends, which lost 9 bases and 0 bases, there was a span of 15 bases. The CDR3 covers 14 residues. Germline-derived CDR1 and CDR2 are SNHLY and FYNNEI. The CDR3 coding sequence is TGTGCCAGTAATCCGCGGGACAGCTCCTACGAGCAGTACTTC. It codes for CASNPRDSSYEQYF.

The gene calls are TRBV3-1 (or the pseudogene TRBV3-2) and TRBJ2-7; D tentatively fits TRBD1 or TRBD2 (5 bases each). V shed 4 bases and J shed 6 bases, with 13 bases lying between them. CDR3 length equals 13 residues. Germline loops: CDR1 LGHDT, CDR2 YNNKEL (reference sequence). CDR3 sequence reads: CASSPLGDGEQYF. The CDR3, as DNA: TGTGCCAGCAGCCCCCTAGGGGACGGCGAGCAGTACTTC.

The chain combines TRBV11-2 with TRBJ2-3; D is possibly TRBD1 (6 bases). Trimming pared 5 bases from V and 8 bases from J, leaving 14 bases between. Per germline, CDR1 SGHAT and CDR2 FQNNGV. The CDR3 sequence is 13 residues long. The CDR3 nucleotides are TGTGCCAGCAGCCAACCGATACAGGGTACGCAGTATTTT. Its protein is CASSQPIQGTQYF.

V usage is TRBV7-2 and J usage is TRBJ2-4, with unresolved D. There are 14 residues in the CDR3. The germline CDR1 and CDR2 sequences are SGHTA and FQGNSA. V gave up 4 bases and J gave up 8 bases, with 15 bases separating them. The CDR3 region is CASSYALVGYIQYF. The CDR3 DNA sequence: TGTGCCAGCAGCTACGCCCTCGTGGGGTACATTCAGTACTTC. The full variable domain, its missing parts supplied by reference TRBV7-2 and TRBJ2-4, is GAGVSQSPSNKVTEKGKDVELRCDPISGHTALYWYRQSLGQGLEFLIYFQGNSAPDKSGLPSDRFSAERTGGSVSTLTIQRTQQEDSAVYLCASSYALVGYIQYFGAGTRLSVL.

This chain links TRBV5-4 with TRBJ2-1; D remains unclear. The length of the CDR3 is 14 residues. With 0 bases removed from V and 5 bases from J, the gap between germline ends came to 9 bases. Germline lookup yields CDR1 SGHNT and CDR2 YYREEE (reference sequence). The CDR3 region has the DNA TGTGCCAGCAGCTTGGGGCGTACCCACAATGAGCAGTTCTTC. This codes for CASSLGRTHNEQFF.

The genes are TRBV11-1 and TRBJ2-7, with D possibly being TRBD1 (5 bases). V was pared by 2 bases and J by 2 bases, with 10 bases between. The CDR3 covers 14 residues. Per the germline V gene, CDR1 is SGHAT and CDR2 is FQDESV (reference sequence). CDR3 in DNA: TGTGCCAGCAGCTTACATGAAGGGGCCTACGAGCAGTACTTC. This encodes CASSLHEGAYEQYF.

The J gene is TRBJ2-5, the V gene TRBV7-3, with 13 positions matching TRBD2. J lost 5 bases, V lost 3 bases, and 12 bases had no gene match. The V gene's germline CDR1 is SGHTA and CDR2 FQGTGA. This CDR3 comprises 18 residues. This CDR3 reads CASSFQLAGGHFGETQYF. DNA of the CDR3: TGTGCCAGCAGCTTTCAACTAGCGGGGGGGCACTTCGGTGAGACCCAGTACTTC.

The chain uses TRBV7-3 and TRBJ2-7, with D maybe TRBD2 (6 bases). The germline V gene encodes CDR1 SGHTA and CDR2 FQGTGA. The CDR3 loop spans 14 amino acids. V gave up 7 bases and J gave up 0 bases, with 13 bases separating them. CDR3 residues: CASKEGPGSYEQYF. As DNA, the CDR3 is TGTGCCAGCAAGGAGGGCCCCGGCTCCTACGAGCAGTACTTC.

The chain employs TRBV6-5 and TRBJ2-7; 10 bases match TRBD2. CDR1 is MNHEY, CDR2 SVGAGI, per germline. This CDR3 has 14 residues. Losses at the gene ends were 6 bases for V and 7 bases for J; bases not matched to a gene: 9. CDR3 DNA sequence: TGTGCCAGCAGGGGGCTAGCGGGAGCCGGAGAGCAGTACTTC. It yields the protein CASRGLAGAGEQYF.

The genes are TRBV9 and TRBJ1-6; D unclear. This CDR3 is 13 amino acids long. Germline-derived CDR1 and CDR2 are SGDLS and YYNGEE. V gave up 0 bases and J gave up 9 bases, with 7 bases separating them. The CDR3 nucleotides read TGTGCCAGCAGCGTAGAGAACCGTTCACCCCTCCACTTT. It codes for CASSVENRSPLHF. Full variable domain (outside the CDR3, taken from reference TRBV9 and TRBJ1-6): DSGVTQTPKHLITATGQRVTLRCSPRSGDLSVYWYQQSLDQGLQFLIQYYNGEERAKGNILERFSAQQFPDLHSELNLSSLELGDSALYFCASSVENRSPLHFGNGTRLTVT.

V is TRBV7-9 and J is TRBJ2-3; unclear D gene. Germline CDR1 SEHNR, CDR2 FQNEAQ (reference sequence). V was shortened by 0 bases and J by 3 bases, with 1 base between the two germline ends. This CDR3 has 12 amino acids. The CDR3 DNA follows: TGTGCCAGCAGCTTAGCGACAGATACGCAGTATTTT. Protein product: CASSLATDTQYF.

The chain links TRBV6-6 to TRBJ2-2, with D unclear. Trimming shortened V by 2 bases and J by 5 bases, and 9 bases separated the two germline ends. There are 14 residues in the CDR3. In germline, CDR1 is MNHNY, CDR2 SVGAGI (reference sequence). The CDR3 protein is CASSYEVKTGELFF. CDR3 DNA sequence: TGTGCCAGCAGTTACGAGGTGAAAACCGGGGAGCTGTTTTTT.

The chain's CDR3 is CASSPRGREDQPQHF. The DNA of the CDR3 is TGTGCCAGCAGCCCTAGAGGACGAGAGGATCAGCCCCAGCATTTT. The chain is built from TRBV7-2 and TRBJ1-5, with D hard to call. The CDR3 loop spans 15 amino acids. Trimming pared 5 bases from V and 5 bases from J, leaving 16 bases between. Germline V gene lookup returns CDR1 SGHTA and CDR2 FQGNSA.

V and J are TRBV6-5 and TRBJ2-7; D is unclear. Trimming removed 6 bases from V and 4 bases from J, with 16 bases in between. Germline CDR1 reads MNHEY; CDR2 reads SVGAGI. The CDR3 extends over 14 amino acids. The CDR3 DNA is TGTGCCAGCAGCCCCCCAGGTTCACGGTACGAGCAGTACTTC. This translates into CASSPPGSRYEQYF.

This rearrangement joins TRBV6-1 to TRBJ2-7; 11 bases agree with TRBD2. The CDR3 consists of 14 residues. The germline gives CDR1 MNHNS, CDR2 SASEGT. The ends lost 6 bases at V and 3 bases at J; junction bases unmatched: 4. The DNA for the CDR3 is TGTGCCAGCAGCCGACTAGCGGGATTCTACGAGCAGTACTTC. This codes for CASSRLAGFYEQYF.

CDR3 sequence reads: CAISHPPAGGFTGELFF. The DNA of the CDR3 is TGTGCCATCAGCCACCCCCCCGCGGGAGGGTTCACCGGGGAGCTGTTTTTT. J is TRBJ2-2 and V is TRBV10-3; TRBD2 aligns across 9 bases. The CDR3 runs to 17 residues. V dropped 6 bases and J dropped 4; count of bases not matched to a gene: 12. CDR1 is ENHRY and CDR2 is SYGVKD in the germline V gene.

The chain links TRBV10-3 to TRBJ1-1; D call uncertain. Trimming stripped 6 bases from V and 1 base from J, with 12 bases between. The CDR3 has 14 residues. Germline V gives CDR1 ENHRY, CDR2 SYGVKD. As DNA, the CDR3 is TGTGCCATCAGAACACGGGAGGGGAACACTGAAGCTTTCTTT. Translation gives CAIRTREGNTEAFF.

In its sample, this clone was seen a few times. The genes are TRBV19 and TRBJ1-6; TRBD1 agrees at 10 bases. This CDR3 region has 12 residues. The trim removed 9 bases at V and 8 bases at J, leaving 1 base unmatched. CDR1 and CDR2 (germline): LNHDA, SQIVND (reference sequence). The CDR3: CASGTGDSPLHF. The CDR3 nucleotides read TGTGCCAGCGGGACAGGGGATTCACCCCTCCACTTT.

This clone has more than one count but fewer than ten. The J gene is TRBJ1-1, the V gene TRBV27, with a tentative D call TRBD1 (5 bases). Trimming cost V 5 bases and J 5 bases, with 18 bases left between them. Germline assignment: CDR1 MNHEY and CDR2 SMNVEV (reference sequence). This CDR3 has 15 residues. The CDR3 loop reads CASSQRVRVWTEAFF. The DNA for the CDR3 is TGTGCCAGCAGTCAAAGGGTCAGGGTATGGACTGAAGCTTTCTTT.